These T cell receptor beta chains were read from a single sample in a study of shared clonotypes between healthy human individuals. Method: immunoSEQ multiplex PCR; TCRdb's copy keeps in-frame clones and lacks some. The data hold about a million clones, with 65% to 75% observed a single time. Sequenced: memory CD4+ T cells sorted from blood. The receptors shown here come from a man in his late teens or twenties in good health. The CDR3 runs from the conserved cysteine through the conserved F or W. Each record gives: V gene, J gene, D gene, clone size, CDR3 DNA, CDR3 protein. The D gene is left open where the match is weak. Size is omitted from some rows. Given values are once, few, many or a class for expanded clones.

>TRBV7-8|TRBJ2-7|TRBD1|.
TGTGCCAGCAGCTCCTCCGGGACAGGGGGCTACGAGCAGTACTTC
CASSSSGTGGYEQYF
>TRBV5-6|TRBJ1-4|.|few
TGTGCCAGCAGCCTCAGCGGGGCCGCCCTGGGACTGTTTTTT
CASSLSGAALGLFF
>TRBV27|TRBJ2-7|.|.
TGTGCCAGCAGCCCGATAGGACTCTACGAGCAGTACTTC
CASSPIGLYEQYF
>TRBV2|TRBJ1-5|TRBD1|.
TGTGCCAGCACCAGGGGGCGGGGGAGCAATCAGCCCCAGCATTTT
CASTRGRGSNQPQHF
>TRBV14|TRBJ2-3|.|.
TGTGCCAGCAGTCCGCGGATCCGGGATTCCCAGTATTTT
CASSPRIRDSQYF
>TRBV11-2|TRBJ2-5|.|many
TGTGCCAGCAGCGGTTTAAAGGAGACCCAGTACTTC
CASSGLKETQYF
>TRBV28|TRBJ1-2|.|.
TGTGCCAGCAGTTCCTCAGGGAGGGTTGGCTACACCTTC
CASSSSGRVGYTF
>TRBV10-3|TRBJ1-1|TRBD1|few
TGTGCCATCACCCTTGGACAGGGCGGGGACACTGAAGCTTTCTTT
CAITLGQGGDTEAFF
>TRBV18|TRBJ1-1|.|.
TGTGCCAGCTCACTCGGGAATTCGGGGACTGAAGCTTTCTTT
CASSLGNSGTEAFF
>TRBV2|TRBJ2-7|TRBD2|.
TGTGCCAGCATCGGACTAGCGGGCCAGTACGAGCAGTACTTC
CASIGLAGQYEQYF
>TRBV2|TRBJ2-7|.|.
TGTGCCAGCAGTGACCGGGCCCCGCCCTACGAGCAGTACTTC
CASSDRAPPYEQYF
>TRBV28|TRBJ1-3|.|.
TGTGCCAGCATCCGGGGGAGCTGGTCTGGAAACACCATATATTTT
CASIRGSWSGNTIYF
>TRBV19|TRBJ1-3|TRBD1|.
TGTGCCAGTACACCACAGGGGGCGCCTGGAAACACCATATATTTT
CASTPQGAPGNTIYF
>TRBV21-1|TRBJ1-1|.|.
TGTGCCAGCAGGGAGCAGGGAGGTAAGGACGCTGAAGCTTTCTTT
CASREQGGKDAEAFF
>TRBV5-4|TRBJ1-1|.|.
TGTGCCAGCAGAAAGGGATTGGGGAACACTGAAGCTTTCTTT
CASRKGLGNTEAFF
>TRBV6-5|TRBJ2-1|TRBD2|.
TGTGCCAGCAGTCCCCGGGGAGGGAATTACAATGAGCAGTTCTTC
CASSPRGGNYNEQFF
>TRBV6-6|TRBJ1-1|.|.
TGTGCCAGCAGTTACTCGAATTCCGGGAACACTGAAGCTTTCTTT
CASSYSNSGNTEAFF
>TRBV6-5|TRBJ1-3|.|.
TGTGCCAGCATCTCGGGCTCTGGAAACACCATATATTTT
CASISGSGNTIYF
>TRBV7-2|TRBJ2-1|.|.
TGTGCCAGCAATAGGGGTTATCGCGAGAATGAGCAGTTCTTC
CASNRGYRENEQFF
>TRBV28|TRBJ1-5|.|once
TGTGCCAGCAGTCGGGATTTTTATAGCAATCAGCCCCAGCATTTT
CASSRDFYSNQPQHF
>TRBV19|TRBJ1-6|TRBD1|.
TGTGCCAGTAGTATGTGGGACAGGGGGGATTCACCCCTCCACTTT
CASSMWDRGDSPLHF
>TRBV5-4|TRBJ1-2|.|.
TGTGCCAGCAGACCTGACAGCTATGGCTACACCTTC
CASRPDSYGYTF
>TRBV7-6|TRBJ2-7|.|.
TGTGCCAGCAGCTTAGGCCCCAACGAGCAGTACTTC
CASSLGPNEQYF
>TRBV28|TRBJ2-7|TRBD1|many
TGTGCCAGCAGTTTAATCAGGGGGTACGAGCAGTACTTC
CASSLIRGYEQYF
>TRBV28|TRBJ1-6|TRBD1|.
TGTGCCAGCAGTACGGACAGGGGGAAATCACCCCTCCACTTT
CASSTDRGKSPLHF
>TRBV7-8|TRBJ2-7|.|few
TGTGCCAGCAGCTTGGACTGGGCTGATGACGAGCAGTACTTC
CASSLDWADDEQYF
>TRBV1|TRBJ2-7|.|.
TGCACCAGCAGCCAAGATCTAAGTCGAGAAAGGAGCTCCTACGAGCAGTACTTC
CTSSQDLSRERSSYEQYF
>TRBV10-3|TRBJ1-5|.|.
TGTGCCATCAGTGAGTCTGCCGGGGCAAGCAATCAGCCCCAGCATTTT
CAISESAGASNQPQHF
>TRBV2|TRBJ1-6|.|.
TGTGCCAGCAGTGAATCGTTCTCGACGAGCTCACCCCTCCACTTT
CASSESFSTSSPLHF
>TRBV18|TRBJ2-3|.|.
TGTGCCAGCTCACCAATAGTAGTAGCCAGCACAGATACGCAGTATTTT
CASSPIVVASTDTQYF
>TRBV27|TRBJ2-1|TRBD2|.
TGTGCCAGCAGCGAAACTAGCGGGGGGGCCGGTGAGCAGTTCTTC
CASSETSGGAGEQFF
>TRBV20-1|TRBJ1-2|.|.
TGCAGTGCCGAGGCGTCGATTGGCTACACCTTC
CSAEASIGYTF
>TRBV6-6|TRBJ1-1|TRBD1|.
TGTGCCAGCAGCCTGGGACAGGGTAAGGCTGAAGCTTTCTTT
CASSLGQGKAEAFF
>TRBV6-1|TRBJ1-1|TRBD1|.
TGTGCCAGCAGCATCTTGGACAGGGGCGGCACTGAAGCTTTCTTT
CASSILDRGGTEAFF
>TRBV11-2|TRBJ1-1|TRBD1|.
TGTGCCAGCAGCTCGAGGGGACAGTGGAACACTGAAGCTTTCTTT
CASSSRGQWNTEAFF
>TRBV19|TRBJ2-2|.|.
TGTGCCAGTAGTATAGAGGCAGGACTCTTCACCGGGGAGCTGTTTTTT
CASSIEAGLFTGELFF
>TRBV2|TRBJ1-5|.|.
TGTGCCAGCAAGGATGGCAGGGGTGAAAGCAATCAGCCCCAGCATTTT
CASKDGRGESNQPQHF
>TRBV6-1|TRBJ2-5|.|.
TGTGCCAGCACTGAGGTGACGGAGACCCAGTACTTC
CASTEVTETQYF
>TRBV7-3|TRBJ2-2|.|.
TGTGCCAGCAGCAGGGCCGGGGTGAACACCGGGGAGCTGTTTTTT
CASSRAGVNTGELFF
>TRBV19|TRBJ2-1|.|.
TGTGCCAGTAGGGGGGAAGTTTACAATGAGCAGTTCTTC
CASRGEVYNEQFF
>TRBV5-1|TRBJ1-1|.|.
TGCGCCAGCAGCTTTGAATCGGGCTCAATGTCTCGGGCTGAAGCTTTCTTT
CASSFESGSMSRAEAFF
>TRBV10-3|TRBJ1-3|.|.
TGTGCCATCAGTGACCGGGGACTGTCTGGAAACACCATATATTTT
CAISDRGLSGNTIYF
>TRBV2|TRBJ2-3|.|once
TGTGCCAGCAGTGAAGGCTCAGGCACAGATACGCAGTATTTT
CASSEGSGTDTQYF
>TRBV29-1|TRBJ2-5|.|.
TGCAGCGTTGACCCCCCCACTACCGAGACCCAGTACTTC
CSVDPPTTETQYF
>TRBV29-1|TRBJ2-1|TRBD2|.
TGCAGCGTTGACGGGGGAGCGGGGAGCCCCAATGAGCAGTTCTTC
CSVDGGAGSPNEQFF